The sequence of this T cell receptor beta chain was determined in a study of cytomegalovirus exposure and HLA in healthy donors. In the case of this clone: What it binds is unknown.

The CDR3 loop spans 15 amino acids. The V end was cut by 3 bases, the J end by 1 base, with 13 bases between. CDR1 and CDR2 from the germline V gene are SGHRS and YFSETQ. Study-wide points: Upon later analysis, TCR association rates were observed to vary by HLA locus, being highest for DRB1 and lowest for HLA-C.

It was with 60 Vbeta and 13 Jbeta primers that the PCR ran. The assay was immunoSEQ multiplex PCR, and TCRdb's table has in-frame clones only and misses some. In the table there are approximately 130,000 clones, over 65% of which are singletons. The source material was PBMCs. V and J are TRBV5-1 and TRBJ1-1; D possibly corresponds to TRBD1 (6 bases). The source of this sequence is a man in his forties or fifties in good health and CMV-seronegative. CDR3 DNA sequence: TGCGCCAGCAGCTCGGGGCAGACAGGGAACACTGAAGCTTTCTTT. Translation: CASSSGQTGNTEAFF.